This TCR beta chain was captured by sequencing in a study of CXCR3-negative and CXCR3-positive naive CD8 T cells. This CDR3 is 16 amino acids long. Germline lookup yields CDR1 SGHRS and CDR2 YFSETQ. The TRB libraries of cDNA were built by UMI-labeled 5' RACE. No DNA is given; TCRdb re-called the 5' RACE reads and lists each CDR3 protein once. The sample yields about 130,000 distinct CDR3 sequences, of which the top ten take up approximately 0.51%. Worth noting for this clonotype: The target antigen is unknown.

Study results and limitations: In CXCR3-positive naive cells, the TRB CDR3s were more hydrophobic than in CXCR3-negative naive cells.

Sequenced material: naive CXCR3- CD8+ T cells from blood. This sample's subset: CD45RO-CCR7+CD27+CD95- naive CD8+ T cells lacking CXCR3 (TNR3-). The genes are TRBV5-1 and TRBJ2-2; TCRdb outputs TRBD2, but without DNA this stays unchecked. The receptor's source is a human donor in good health. Some clones in this sample may be carry-over from other donors' samples. This CDR3 is CASSLLLAGNTGELFF.